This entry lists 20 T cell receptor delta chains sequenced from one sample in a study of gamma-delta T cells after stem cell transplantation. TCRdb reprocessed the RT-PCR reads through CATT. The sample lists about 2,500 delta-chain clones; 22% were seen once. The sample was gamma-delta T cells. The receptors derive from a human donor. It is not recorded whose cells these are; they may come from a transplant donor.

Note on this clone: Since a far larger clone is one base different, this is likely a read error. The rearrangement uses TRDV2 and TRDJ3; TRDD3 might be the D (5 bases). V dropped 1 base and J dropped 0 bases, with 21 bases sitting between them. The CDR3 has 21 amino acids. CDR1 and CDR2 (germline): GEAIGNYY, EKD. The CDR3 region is CACDTVGGGSDSSWDTRQMFF. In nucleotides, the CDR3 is TGTGCCTGTGACACGGTTGGAGGGGGTTCGGATAGCTCCTGGGACACCCGACAGATGTTTTTC.

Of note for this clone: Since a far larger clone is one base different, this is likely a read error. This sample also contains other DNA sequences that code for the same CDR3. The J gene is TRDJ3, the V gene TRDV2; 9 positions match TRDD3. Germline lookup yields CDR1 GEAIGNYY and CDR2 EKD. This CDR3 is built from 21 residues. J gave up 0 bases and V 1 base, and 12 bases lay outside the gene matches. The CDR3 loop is CACDTMSTGGVSSWDTRQMFF. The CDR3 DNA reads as TGTGCCTGTGACACGATGAGTACTGGGGGAGTTAGCTCCTGGGACACCCGACAGATGTTTTTC.

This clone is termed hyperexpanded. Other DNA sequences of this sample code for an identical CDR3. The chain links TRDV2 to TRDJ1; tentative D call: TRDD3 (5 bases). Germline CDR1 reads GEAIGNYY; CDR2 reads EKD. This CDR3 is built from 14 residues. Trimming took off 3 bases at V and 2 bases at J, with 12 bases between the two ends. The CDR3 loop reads CACDPLGNTDKLIF. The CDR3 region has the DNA TGTGCCTGTGACCCGTTGGGGAATACCGATAAACTCATCTTT.

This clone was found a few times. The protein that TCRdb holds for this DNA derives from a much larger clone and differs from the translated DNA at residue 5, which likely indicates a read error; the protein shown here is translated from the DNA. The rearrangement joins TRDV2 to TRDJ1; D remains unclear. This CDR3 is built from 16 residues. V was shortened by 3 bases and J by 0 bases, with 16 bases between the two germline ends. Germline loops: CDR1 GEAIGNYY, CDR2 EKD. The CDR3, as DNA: TGTGCCTGTGACTCCCTAGCTGCGTCGGACACCGATAAACTCATCTTT. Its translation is CACDSLAASDTDKLIF.

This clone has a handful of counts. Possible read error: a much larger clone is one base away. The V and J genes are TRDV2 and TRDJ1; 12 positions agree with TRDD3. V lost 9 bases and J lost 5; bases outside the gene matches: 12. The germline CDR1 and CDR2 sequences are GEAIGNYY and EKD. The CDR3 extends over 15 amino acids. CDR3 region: CARLELLGDTDKLIF. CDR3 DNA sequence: TGTGCCCGTCTAGAGTTACTGGGGGATACAGATAAACTCATCTTT.

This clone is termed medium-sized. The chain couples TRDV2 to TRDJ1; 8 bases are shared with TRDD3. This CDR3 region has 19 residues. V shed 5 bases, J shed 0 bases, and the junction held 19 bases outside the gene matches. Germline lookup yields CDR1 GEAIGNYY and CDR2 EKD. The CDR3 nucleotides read TGTGCCTGTGCTCCTTTACTGGGGGTCCCAAATTCTGACACCGATAAACTCATCTTT. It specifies CACAPLLGVPNSDTDKLIF.

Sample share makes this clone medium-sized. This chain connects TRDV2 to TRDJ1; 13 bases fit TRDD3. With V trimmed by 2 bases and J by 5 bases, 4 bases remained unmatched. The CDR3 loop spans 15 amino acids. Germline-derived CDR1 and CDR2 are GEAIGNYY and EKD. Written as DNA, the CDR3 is TGTGCCTGTGACAGACTGGGGGATACGGGGGATAAACTCATCTTT. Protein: CACDRLGDTGDKLIF.

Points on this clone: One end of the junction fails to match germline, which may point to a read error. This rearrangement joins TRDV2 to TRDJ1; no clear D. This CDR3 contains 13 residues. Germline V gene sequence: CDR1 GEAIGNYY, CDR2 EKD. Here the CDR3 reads CACDFVMTDNLIF. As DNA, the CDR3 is TGTGCCTGTGACTTCGTAATGACCGATAACCTCATCTTT.

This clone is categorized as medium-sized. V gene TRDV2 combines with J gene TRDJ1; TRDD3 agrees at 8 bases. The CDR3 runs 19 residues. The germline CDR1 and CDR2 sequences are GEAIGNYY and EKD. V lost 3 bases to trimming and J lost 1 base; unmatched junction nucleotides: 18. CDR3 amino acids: CACDALTSVLGGPTDKLIF. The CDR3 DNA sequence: TGTGCCTGTGACGCCCTCACTTCCGTACTGGGGGGCCCCACCGATAAACTCATCTTT.

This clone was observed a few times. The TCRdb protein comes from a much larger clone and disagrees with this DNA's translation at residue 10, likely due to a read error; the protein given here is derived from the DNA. The CDR3 is CACDSVLGNNDKLIF. DNA for the CDR3: TGTGCCTGTGACTCCGTACTGGGGAACAACGATAAACTCATCTTT. The chain links TRDV2 to TRDJ1; 7 bases match TRDD3. CDR1 and CDR2 (germline): GEAIGNYY, EKD. The V gene end was trimmed by 3 bases and the J gene end by 4 bases; junction bases not matched to a gene: 10. The CDR3 has 15 residues.

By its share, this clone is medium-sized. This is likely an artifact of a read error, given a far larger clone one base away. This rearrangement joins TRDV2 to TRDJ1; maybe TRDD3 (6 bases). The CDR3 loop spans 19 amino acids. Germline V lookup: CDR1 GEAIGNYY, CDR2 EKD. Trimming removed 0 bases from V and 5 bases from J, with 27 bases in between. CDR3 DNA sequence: TGTGCCTGTGACACCGTCAGCCGGACTGGGAGATACGGTGGAGATAAACTCATCTTT. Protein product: CACDTVSRTGRYGGDKLIF.

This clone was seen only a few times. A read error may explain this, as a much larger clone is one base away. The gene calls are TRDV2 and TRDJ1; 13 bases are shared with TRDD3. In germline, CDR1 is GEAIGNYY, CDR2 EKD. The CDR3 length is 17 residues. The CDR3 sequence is CACDPVLGDTRTDKFIF. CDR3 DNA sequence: TGTGCCTGTGATCCCGTACTGGGGGATACGCGCACCGATAAATTCATCTTT.

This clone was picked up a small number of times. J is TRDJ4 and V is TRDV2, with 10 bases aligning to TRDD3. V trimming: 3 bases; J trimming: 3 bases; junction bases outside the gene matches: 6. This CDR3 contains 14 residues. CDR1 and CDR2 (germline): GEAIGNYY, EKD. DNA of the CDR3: TGTGCCTGTGACTCACTGGGGGATCCCGGACCCCTGATCTTT. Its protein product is CACDSLGDPGPLIF.

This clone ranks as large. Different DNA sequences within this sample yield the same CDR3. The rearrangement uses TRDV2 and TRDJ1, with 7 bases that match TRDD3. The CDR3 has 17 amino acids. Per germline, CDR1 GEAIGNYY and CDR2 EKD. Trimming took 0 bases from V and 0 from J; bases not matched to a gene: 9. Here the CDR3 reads CACDTLGAEGYTDKLIF. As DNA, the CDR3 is TGTGCCTGTGACACCCTGGGGGCAGAAGGATACACCGATAAACTCATCTTT.

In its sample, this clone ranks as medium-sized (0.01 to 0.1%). DNA of the CDR3: TGTGCCTGTGACATGGTGGGGGATGGGGTTGACACCGATAAACTCATCTTT. Its translation is CACDMVGDGVDTDKLIF. V and J are TRDV2 and TRDJ1; 8 bases map to TRDD3. The V gene end was trimmed by 2 bases and the J gene end by 0 bases; junction bases not matched to a gene: 10. The CDR3 has 17 amino acids. Per germline, CDR1 GEAIGNYY and CDR2 EKD.

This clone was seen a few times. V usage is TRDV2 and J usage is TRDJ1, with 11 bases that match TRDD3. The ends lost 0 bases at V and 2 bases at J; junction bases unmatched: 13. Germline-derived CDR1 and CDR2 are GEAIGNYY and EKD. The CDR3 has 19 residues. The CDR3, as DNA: TGTGCCTGTGACACCGTTAGGTCTGGGGGATACCGAGGTACCGATAAACTCATCTTT. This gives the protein CACDTVRSGGYRGTDKLIF.

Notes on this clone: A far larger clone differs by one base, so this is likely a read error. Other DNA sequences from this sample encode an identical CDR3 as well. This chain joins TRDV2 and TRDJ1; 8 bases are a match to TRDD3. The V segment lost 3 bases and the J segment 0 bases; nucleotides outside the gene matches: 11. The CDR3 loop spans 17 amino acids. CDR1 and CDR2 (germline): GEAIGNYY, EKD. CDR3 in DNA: TGTGCCTGTGACGCGGTACTGGGGGCGACATACACCGATAAACTCATCTTT. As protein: CACDAVLGATYTDKLIF.

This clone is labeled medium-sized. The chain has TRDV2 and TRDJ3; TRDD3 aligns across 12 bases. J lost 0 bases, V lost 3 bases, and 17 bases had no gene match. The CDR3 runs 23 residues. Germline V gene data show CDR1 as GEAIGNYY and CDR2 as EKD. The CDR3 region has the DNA TGTGCCTGTGACCCCGTACTGGGGGATACCCGGATTCAGAGCTCCTGGGACACCCGACAGATGTTTTTC. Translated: CACDPVLGDTRIQSSWDTRQMFF.

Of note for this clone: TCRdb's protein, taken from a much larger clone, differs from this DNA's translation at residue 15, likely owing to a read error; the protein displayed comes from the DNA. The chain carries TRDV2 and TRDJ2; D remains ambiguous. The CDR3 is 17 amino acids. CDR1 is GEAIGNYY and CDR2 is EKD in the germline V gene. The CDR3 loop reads CACDPLATSTTTAQFFF. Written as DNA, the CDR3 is TGTGCCTGTGATCCCCTAGCTACCTCTACTACGACAGCACAATTCTTCTTT.

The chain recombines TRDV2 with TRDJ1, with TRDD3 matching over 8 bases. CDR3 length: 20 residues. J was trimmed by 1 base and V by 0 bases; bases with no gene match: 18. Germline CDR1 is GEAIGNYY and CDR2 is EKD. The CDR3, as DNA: TGTGCCTGTGACACCGTGAATGTGGGATACGCGACTTTGGTCACCGATAAACTCATCTTT. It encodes CACDTVNVGYATLVTDKLIF.